What follows is one T cell receptor (beta chain) and its context. The sample is drawn from a study of T cell clonotyping in hematopoietic cell transplantation. Study-wide context: Recipients' pretransplant samples followed cytoreduction.

The CDR3 has 14 amino acids. Germline V gene sequence: CDR1 GTSNPN, CDR2 SVGIG (reference sequence). The V end was cut by 5 bases, the J end by 0 bases, with 12 bases between. The time point: recipient sample about 28 days before transplant, after cytoreduction. Profiled with immunoSEQ multiplex PCR; TCRdb holds only in-frame clones, not every one. The sample has about 27,000 clones; 60% to 80% are singletons. The chain is built from TRBV30 and TRBJ2-3, with D perhaps assigned TRBD1 or TRBD2 (5 bases each). The origin of this receptor is a man in his fifties with myelodysplastic syndrome. Some clones in this sample may be carry-over from other donors' samples. The starting material was peripheral blood mononuclear cells, obtained before stem cell transplant. The CDR3 DNA is TGTGCCTGGGGGGGACGGATTAGCACAGATACGCAGTATTTT. It is translated as CAWGGRISTDTQYF.